This TCR beta chain was observed in a study of technical replicates of blood from several donors. The CDR3 extends over 13 amino acids. Germline lookup yields CDR1 LNHNV and CDR2 YYDKDF (reference sequence). Trimming removed 5 bases from V and 6 bases from J, with 14 bases in between. Sequenced by immunoSEQ multiplex PCR; TCRdb stores in-frame clones only, minus some. The repertoire holds more than 65,000 clones, with 92% as singletons. Sequencing was carried out using T cells isolated from PBMCs. V usage is TRBV15 and J usage is TRBJ2-7, with no clear D. The clonotype originates from a human donor in good health. The CDR3 loop is CATSRREVSEQYF. As DNA, the CDR3 is TGTGCCACCAGCCGTAGAGAGGTCTCCGAGCAGTACTTC.